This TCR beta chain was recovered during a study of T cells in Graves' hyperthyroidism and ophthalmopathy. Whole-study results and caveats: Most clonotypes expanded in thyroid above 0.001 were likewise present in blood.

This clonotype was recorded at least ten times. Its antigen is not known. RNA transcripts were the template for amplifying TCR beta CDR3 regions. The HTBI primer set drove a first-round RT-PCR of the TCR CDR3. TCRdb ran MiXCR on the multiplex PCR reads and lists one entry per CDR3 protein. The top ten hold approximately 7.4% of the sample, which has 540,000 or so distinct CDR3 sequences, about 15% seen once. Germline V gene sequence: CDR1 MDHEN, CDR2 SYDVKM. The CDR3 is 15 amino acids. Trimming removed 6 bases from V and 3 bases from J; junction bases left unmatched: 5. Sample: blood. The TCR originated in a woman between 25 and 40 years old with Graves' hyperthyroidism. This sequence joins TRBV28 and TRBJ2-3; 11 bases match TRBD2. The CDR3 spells CASSSGTSGTDTQYF. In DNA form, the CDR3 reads TGTGCCAGCAGCTCCGGGACTAGCGGTACAGATACGCAGTATTTT. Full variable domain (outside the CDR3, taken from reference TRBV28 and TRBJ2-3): DVKVTQSSRYLVKRTGEKVFLECVQDMDHENMFWYRQDPGLGLRLIYFSYDVKMKEKGDIPEGYSVSREKKERFSLILESASTNQTSMYLCASSSGTSGTDTQYFGPGTRLTVL.